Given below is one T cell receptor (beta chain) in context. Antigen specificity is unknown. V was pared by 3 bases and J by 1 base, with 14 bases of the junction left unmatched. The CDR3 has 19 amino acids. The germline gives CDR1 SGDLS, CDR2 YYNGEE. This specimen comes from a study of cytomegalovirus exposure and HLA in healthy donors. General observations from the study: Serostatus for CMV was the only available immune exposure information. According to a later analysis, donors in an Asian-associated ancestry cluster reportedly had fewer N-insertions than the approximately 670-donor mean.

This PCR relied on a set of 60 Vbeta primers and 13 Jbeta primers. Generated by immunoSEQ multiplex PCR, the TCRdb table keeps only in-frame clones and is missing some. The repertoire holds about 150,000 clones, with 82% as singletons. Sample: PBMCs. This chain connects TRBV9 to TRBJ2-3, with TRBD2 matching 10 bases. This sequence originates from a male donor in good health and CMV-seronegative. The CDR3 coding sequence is TGTGCCAGCAGCGAGGAAGCGGGGGGGGCGTGGGATCGCACAGATACGCAGTATTTT. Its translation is CASSEEAGGAWDRTDTQYF.